A single sample is the source of the 23 T cell receptor beta chains below, sequenced in a study of shared clonotypes between healthy human individuals. Measured with immunoSEQ multiplex PCR; TCRdb has only the in-frame clones, and not every one. Here the sample spans approximately 500,000 clones, less than 96% being singletons. The sample consisted of naive CD4+ T cells sorted from blood. Subset denoted: CD45RA+ positively selected. The receptor source for this set is a woman aged 30 to 39 in good health.

The chain links TRBV29-1 to TRBJ2-7, with D unclear. The CDR3 spans 12 residues. Trimming pared 4 bases from V and 4 bases from J, leaving 11 bases between. Looked up from germline, CDR1 is SQVTM and CDR2 is ANQGSEA. DNA for the CDR3: TGCAGCGTTGGATCCGGGTCTTACGAGCAGTACTTC. Translating gives CSVGSGSYEQYF.

This chain joins TRBV21-1 and TRBJ2-4; the listed D gene, TRBD2, was not tested against the DNA. TRBV21-1 is marked as a pseudogene. The CDR3 is made up of 14 amino acids. The CDR3 region is CASSNGGAKNIQYF. The CDR3 DNA sequence: TGTGCCAGCAGCAATGGGGGGGCCAAAAACATTCAGTACTTC.

This chain connects TRBV5-4 to TRBJ1-1; tentatively, D is TRBD1 (5 bases). There are 13 residues in the CDR3. Trimming cost V 5 bases and J 6 bases, with 14 bases left between them. Germline values: CDR1 SGHNT, CDR2 YYREEE (reference sequence). CDR3 DNA sequence: TGTGCCAGCAGTCCTATTCAGGGATCTGAAGCTTTCTTT. Its protein product is CASSPIQGSEAFF.

This clone was detected only once. The V call is TRBV7-8, the J call TRBJ2-7, with unresolved D. Germline CDR1 reads SGHVS; CDR2 reads FQNEAQ. This CDR3 contains 15 residues. V was trimmed by 0 bases and J by 7 bases, leaving 16 bases between them. CDR3 sequence: CASSLAWAVKWEQYF. CDR3 bases: TGTGCCAGCAGCTTAGCGTGGGCCGTTAAGTGGGAGCAGTACTTC.

V usage is TRBV10-3 and J usage is TRBJ1-5; TRBD1 might be the D (5 bases). CDR1 ENHRY and CDR2 SYGVKD come from the germline V gene. V lost 6 bases and J lost 0, with 9 bases in between. There are 14 residues in the CDR3. Here the CDR3 DNA reads TGTGCCATCAGCCGGGACGATAGCAATCAGCCCCAGCATTTT. Translating it yields CAISRDDSNQPQHF.

This CDR3 reads CSVEMGGGRTDTQYF. The DNA of the CDR3 is TGCAGCGTTGAAATGGGAGGAGGGAGGACAGATACGCAGTATTTT. The V and J genes are TRBV29-1 and TRBJ2-3; maybe TRBD2 (6 bases). CDR3 length equals 15 residues. With 2 bases removed from V and 3 bases from J, the gap between germline ends came to 15 bases. Germline assignment: CDR1 SQVTM and CDR2 ANQGSEA.

Only one count was recorded for this clone. The V call is TRBV4-2, the J call TRBJ2-6; maybe TRBD2 (5 bases). Germline V lookup: CDR1 LGHNA, CDR2 YNFKEQ. Deletions cut 3 bases from V and 0 bases from J, with 6 bases between. The CDR3 spans 15 residues. DNA for the CDR3: TGTGCCAGCAGCCAGGGAGACTCTGGGGCCAACGTCCTGACTTTC. This encodes CASSQGDSGANVLTF.

The chain joins TRBV7-6 to TRBJ2-3, with D possibly being TRBD2 (6 bases). This CDR3 has 13 residues. Germline V gene data show CDR1 as SGHVS and CDR2 as FNYEAQ. Trimming took 5 bases from V and 6 from J, leaving 12 bases between them. This CDR3 is CASSRGLSDTQYF. CDR3 nucleotides: TGTGCCAGCAGCCGAGGACTAAGCGATACGCAGTATTTT.

The rearrangement links TRBV6-5 to TRBJ2-1; 8 bases align to TRBD1. V shed 2 bases and J 6 bases; nucleotides not matched to a gene: 3. The CDR3 is 14 residues long. In germline, CDR1 is MNHEY, CDR2 SVGAGI. The CDR3 loop is CASSYRDRLNEQFF. CDR3 DNA: TGTGCCAGCAGTTACAGGGACAGGCTCAATGAGCAGTTCTTC.

The V gene is TRBV5-1, the J gene TRBJ1-5, with 7 bases lining up with TRBD1. V gave up 9 bases and J gave up 7 bases; unmatched junction bases: 10. Germline-derived CDR1 and CDR2 are SGHRS and YFSETQ. CDR3 length equals 13 residues. The CDR3 region is CATRSRGKQPQHF. The CDR3 nucleotides read TGCGCCACACGCAGCAGGGGGAAGCAGCCCCAGCATTTT.

The V and J genes are TRBV11-2 and TRBJ1-4, with D uncertain. The V end was cut by 4 bases, the J end by 3 bases, with 9 bases between. This CDR3 comprises 14 residues. Germline assignment: CDR1 SGHAT and CDR2 FQNNGV. The CDR3 region has the DNA TGTGCCAGCAGCTACCGCGGATCTAATGAAAAACTGTTTTTT. Translating it yields CASSYRGSNEKLFF.

The chain joins TRBV11-3 to TRBJ2-7; 9 bases fit TRBD1. The CDR3 spans 15 residues. V was pared by 1 base and J by 3 bases, with 4 bases of the junction left unmatched. Germline V gene sequence: CDR1 SGHNT, CDR2 YENEEA. In DNA form, the CDR3 reads TGTGCCAGCAGCTTAGGAGGACAGGGGAACTACGAGCAGTACTTC. As protein: CASSLGGQGNYEQYF.

The chain uses TRBV5-1 and TRBJ2-7; D is unclear. Trimming took off 0 bases at V and 3 bases at J, with 16 bases between the two ends. This CDR3 has 16 residues. Germline V gives CDR1 SGHRS, CDR2 YFSETQ. The CDR3 nucleotides are TGCGCCAGCAGCTTGGCCCAGTCTCGTTTAGGCTACGAGCAGTACTTC. Its protein is CASSLAQSRLGYEQYF.

This rearrangement joins TRBV28 to TRBJ2-7; D is ambiguous. CDR1 is MDHEN, CDR2 SYDVKM, per germline. This CDR3 spans 13 amino acids. V was shortened by 7 bases and J by 1 base, with 11 bases between the two germline ends. Written as DNA, the CDR3 is TGTGCCAGCATGGTGGGTATTTCCTACGAGCAGTACTTC. This gives the protein CASMVGISYEQYF.

V is TRBV5-4 and J is TRBJ2-7; 7 positions match TRBD1. Germline V gene lookup returns CDR1 SGHNT and CDR2 YYREEE (reference sequence). V lost 3 bases and J lost 2; bases outside the gene matches: 8. This CDR3 is 15 amino acids long. This CDR3 reads CASSSTGWRTYEQYF. DNA of the CDR3: TGTGCCAGCAGCTCGACAGGGTGGAGGACCTACGAGCAGTACTTC.

The rearrangement joins TRBV28 to TRBJ1-5, with 7 bases fitting TRBD1. The ends lost 3 bases at V and 5 bases at J; junction bases unmatched: 7. Germline lookup yields CDR1 MDHEN and CDR2 SYDVKM. The CDR3 is 15 residues long. The CDR3 bases are TGTGCCAGCAGTTTTATGACAGGGAATGATCAGCCCCAGCATTTT. Protein product: CASSFMTGNDQPQHF.

The chain combines TRBV19 with TRBJ1-3; D not certain. Trimming left V 4 bases short and J 0 bases short, with 10 bases between. Germline V gene lookup returns CDR1 LNHDA and CDR2 SQIVND (reference sequence). CDR3 length: 15 amino acids. The CDR3 is CASSKDGNSGNTIYF. In DNA, the CDR3 is TGTGCCAGTAGTAAGGACGGTAACTCTGGAAACACCATATATTTT.

V usage is TRBV7-9 and J usage is TRBJ1-1; D not resolved. CDR3 length: 17 residues. In germline, CDR1 is SEHNR, CDR2 FQNEAQ (reference sequence). Trimming cost V 5 bases and J 1 base, with 20 bases left between them. The CDR3 region is CASSRLERRDKNTEAFF. The CDR3 DNA is TGTGCCAGCAGCCGCTTAGAGAGGCGGGATAAGAACACTGAAGCTTTCTTT.

The count of this clone is one. The chain is built from TRBV6-6 and TRBJ1-2, with 7 nucleotides matching TRBD1. V gave up 6 bases and J gave up 2 bases; unmatched junction bases: 9. The germline V gene encodes CDR1 MNHNY and CDR2 SVGAGI (reference sequence). The CDR3 has 15 residues. The CDR3 is CASREQGGGNYGYTF. CDR3 sequence (DNA): TGTGCCAGCAGAGAACAAGGGGGCGGCAACTATGGCTACACCTTC.

The gene calls are TRBV28 and TRBJ2-7, with D uncertain. From germline, CDR1 is MDHEN and CDR2 SYDVKM. Trimming left V 4 bases short and J 4 bases short, with 11 bases between. This CDR3 comprises 13 residues. The CDR3 DNA sequence: TGTGCCAGCAGTTCCCATGAGTGGTACGAGCAGTACTTC. Translating gives CASSSHEWYEQYF.

The V call is TRBV7-9, the J call TRBJ2-2, with 8 bases that match TRBD2. The CDR3 contains 17 residues. Germline CDR1 SEHNR, CDR2 FQNEAQ (reference sequence). V gave up 7 bases and J gave up 1 base; unmatched junction bases: 11. CDR3 in amino acids: CASTPGGRAKNTGELFF. The CDR3 DNA follows: TGTGCCAGCACCCCGGGGGGGCGGGCGAAGAACACCGGGGAGCTGTTTTTT.

The V and J genes are TRBV10-3 and TRBJ2-1; the D gene is possibly TRBD2 (5 bases). This CDR3 is built from 12 residues. Germline V gene lookup returns CDR1 ENHRY and CDR2 SYGVKD. Trimming removed 10 bases from V and 9 bases from J, with 16 bases in between. For the CDR3, the DNA is TGTGCCACCGGGGAGTTGGGCAGTGAGCAGTTCTTC. Protein sequence: CATGELGSEQFF.

The CDR3 sequence is CASRAGKENQPQHF. The CDR3 bases are TGCGCCAGCAGGGCAGGGAAGGAAAATCAGCCCCAGCATTTT. This chain connects TRBV10-2 to TRBJ1-5; perhaps TRBD1 as D (5 bases). The ends were cut back, 6 bases at V and 4 bases at J, with 13 bases in the middle. CDR3 length: 14 amino acids. Germline assignment: CDR1 WSHSY and CDR2 SAAADI.